These T cell receptor beta chains were read from a single sample in a study of CD8 T cells in Susac syndrome. From the immunoSEQ multiplex PCR reads, TCRdb called clonotypes with MiXCR, one entry per CDR3 protein. The sample lists around 95,000 distinct CDR3 sequences, 95% occurring once. Sequencing was done on a sample of CD8+ T cells from PBMCs. The receptors originated from a human donor with Susac syndrome. CDR3s include the opening cysteine and the closing phenylalanine or tryptophan. Size is stated for part of the rows, as once, few or many counts, or as a class when the clone is expanded.

clone_size j_call v_call cdr3_aa
- TRBJ1-3 TRBV7-9 CASSLDSKTYSSGNTIYF
- TRBJ1-1 TRBV28 CATGQDVTEAFF
- TRBJ1-5 TRBV27 CASSPSSGQPQHF
- TRBJ1-1 TRBV12-3/TRBV12-4 CASSYSGTEAFF
- TRBJ1-2 TRBV12-3/TRBV12-4 CASSLAGGEGYTF
- TRBJ1-1 TRBV14 CASSQDLIRETEAFF
- TRBJ2-1 TRBV29-1 CSVEYPPGGWDEQFF
once TRBJ2-3 TRBV5-4 CASSLAGRDTQYF
- TRBJ2-1 TRBV6-1 CASSGFTGVRNEQFF
- TRBJ1-5 TRBV2 CASSEVRDNQPQHF
- TRBJ2-5 TRBV3-1 CASSQGGSISTEETQYF
once TRBJ2-1 TRBV5-1 CASSPRLSYNEQFF
- TRBJ1-5 TRBV18 CASSRQDNQPQHF
- TRBJ1-2 TRBV4-2 CASSQGLRRSNYGYTF
few TRBJ2-7 TRBV5-1 CASSLGSSYEQYF
- TRBJ2-3 TRBV27 CASSHWTVLGADTQYF
- TRBJ1-2 TRBV19 CASRGTGGYYGYTF
- TRBJ2-5 TRBV12-5 CASGPGETQYF
- TRBJ2-7 TRBV4-1 CASSQLTRGEQYF
- TRBJ2-5 TRBV5-1 CASSSSRDQYF
- TRBJ1-1 TRBV9 CASSGVNTEAFF
- TRBJ1-2 TRBV5-1 CASSSGQGNGGSGYTF
- TRBJ2-3 TRBV14 CASSQWTGSPVAQYF
- TRBJ2-7 TRBV20-1 CSARGGYEQYF
few TRBJ1-1 TRBV27 CASSLTGNTEAFF
- TRBJ2-6 TRBV3-1 CASSQDRVGANVLTF
- TRBJ2-6 TRBV20-1 CSAPELAKGANVLTF
- TRBJ1-1 TRBV5-1 CASSFDRNEAFF
- TRBJ2-1 TRBV14 CASSQSFTYNEQFF
- TRBJ2-3 TRBV28 CASSRTSGSTDTQYF
- TRBJ2-7 TRBV28 CASSLGWVQGIPYEQYF